This T cell receptor (beta chain) was found in a study of T cell changes during pregnancy in multiple sclerosis. CDR3 size: 18 residues. After removal of 2 bases from V and 0 bases from J, the junction contained 8 bases not matched to a gene. Germline-derived CDR1 and CDR2 are SGHAT and FQDESV (reference sequence). Repertoires were generated with immunoSEQ multiplex PCR, while TCRdb's copy carries only in-frame clones and drops some. The repertoire consists of more than 45,000 clones, with 94% occurring once and the leading ten covering around 0.6%. The chain recombines TRBV11-1 with TRBJ2-3, with 10 bases aligning to TRBD2. The sequence came from a female donor with multiple sclerosis, enrolled in a pregnancy study. The sequences come from CD4+ T cells from peripheral blood mononuclear cells, collected in the second trimester of pregnancy. The CDR3 region has the DNA TGTGCCAGCAGCTTAAGAACTAGCGGGGACTCTAGCACAGATACGCAGTATTTT. Translated, it gives CASSLRTSGDSSTDTQYF.